The 5 T cell receptor beta chains below come from one sample, sequenced in a study of T cell changes during pregnancy in multiple sclerosis. Sequenced by immunoSEQ multiplex PCR; TCRdb stores in-frame clones only, minus some. The sample records tens of thousands of clones, roughly 94% being singletons. Sequences were derived from peripheral blood, sampled in the third trimester of pregnancy. The origin of the receptors is a female donor with multiple sclerosis, enrolled in a pregnancy study.

This chain connects TRBV18 to TRBJ2-7, with TRBD1 as a possible D gene (5 bases). The V gene's germline CDR1 is KGHSH and CDR2 LQKENI. V was cut by 3 bases and J by 0 bases, with 6 bases left in between. The CDR3 extends over 13 amino acids. The CDR3 nucleotides read TGTGCCAGCTCACCCGACAGCTCCTACGAGCAGTACTTC. Translated: CASSPDSSYEQYF. Filled out from reference TRBV18 and TRBJ2-7, the complete variable domain reads NAGVMQNPRHLVRRRGQEARLRCSPMKGHSHVYWYRQLPEEGLKFMVYLQKENIIDESGMPKERFSAEFPKEGPSILRIQQVVRGDSAAYFCASSPDSSYEQYFGPGTRLTVT.

The chain joins TRBV5-6 to TRBJ2-1, with 12 bases lining up with TRBD2. The length of the CDR3 is 19 residues. Germline V CDR1 and CDR2: SGHDT, YYEEEE. The ends lost 4 bases at V and 6 bases at J; junction bases unmatched: 17. DNA of the CDR3: TGTGCCAGCAGCCAAAAGACTAGCGGGAGATTGGTTGGGGCCAATGAGCAGTTCTTC. Translating gives CASSQKTSGRLVGANEQFF.

This chain connects TRBV29-1 to TRBJ2-2, with 12 nucleotides matching TRBD2. V shed 8 bases, J shed 5 bases, and the junction held 6 bases outside the gene matches. Germline loops: CDR1 SQVTM, CDR2 ANQGSEA. The CDR3 covers 14 residues. The CDR3 DNA reads as TGCAGCTTCTCTAGCGGGAGGGGAACCGGGGAGCTGTTTTTT. Its translation: CSFSSGRGTGELFF.

The chain has TRBV7-9 and TRBJ1-2; D is uncertain. Germline CDR1 and CDR2: SEHNR and FQNEAQ (reference sequence). Deletions cut 5 bases from V and 8 bases from J, with 15 bases between. The CDR3 sequence is 13 residues long. In DNA form, the CDR3 reads TGTGCCAGCAGCCGCGGCCAAGCTGAAGGCTACACCTTC. As protein: CASSRGQAEGYTF.

The J gene is TRBJ2-1, the V gene TRBV6-4; 8 bases map to TRBD2. Per germline, CDR1 MRHNA and CDR2 SNTAGT. With 4 bases clipped from V and 8 bases from J, the junction kept 13 bases outside the gene matches. CDR3 length equals 16 residues. CDR3 sequence: CASSVAAGAGSDEQFF. CDR3 nucleotide sequence: TGTGCCAGCAGTGTGGCAGCGGGAGCAGGTAGCGATGAGCAGTTCTTC.